These 22 T cell receptor beta chains originate from one sample sequenced in a study of cytomegalovirus exposure and HLA in healthy donors. The PCR had 60 Vbeta and 13 Jbeta primers. Only in-frame clones appear in the TCRdb table, and some are missing; sequencing was by immunoSEQ multiplex PCR. The sample consists of fewer than 150,000 clones, around 75% of them appearing once. The sample taken for sequencing was PBMCs. The receptors shown here come from a female donor in good health and CMV-seronegative.

The genes are TRBV2 and TRBJ2-3; 8 positions match TRBD2. The CDR3 spans 14 residues. V lost 4 bases to trimming and J lost 6 bases; unmatched junction nucleotides: 6. CDR1 SNHLY and CDR2 FYNNEI come from the germline V gene. CDR3: CASSVRAGGDTQYF. The CDR3 coding sequence is TGTGCCAGCAGTGTCAGGGCGGGAGGCGATACGCAGTATTTT.

In its sample, this clone was seen once. V usage is TRBV5-8 and J usage is TRBJ2-2; 10 nucleotides align to TRBD2. Trimming cost V 4 bases and J 0 bases; bases outside gene matches: 15. From germline, CDR1 is SGHTS and CDR2 YDEGEE. The length of the CDR3 is 20 residues. CDR3 nucleotide sequence: TGTGCCAGCAGCCCCCTTATAGGGTTAGCGGGAGGAACGAACACCGGGGAGCTGTTTTTT. It is translated as CASSPLIGLAGGTNTGELFF. The entire variable domain, with the rest obtained from reference TRBV5-8 and TRBJ2-2, is as follows: EAGVTQSPTHLIKTRGQQATLRCSPISGHTSVYWYQQALGLGLQFLLWYDEGEERNRGNFPPRFSGRQFPNYSSELNVNALELEDSALYLCASSPLIGLAGGTNTGELFFGEGSRLTVL.

This sequence joins TRBV11-3 and TRBJ1-4; 10 bases match TRBD1. Germline V CDR1 and CDR2: SGHNT, YENEEA. The ends lost 5 bases at V and 5 bases at J; junction bases unmatched: 5. This CDR3 spans 15 amino acids. The CDR3 sequence is CASSLTGGPNEKLFF. For the CDR3, the DNA is TGTGCCAGCAGCCTGACAGGGGGCCCCAATGAAAAACTGTTTTTT.

The chain is built from TRBV13 and TRBJ2-5; TRBD2 might be the D (5 bases). The germline V gene encodes CDR1 PRHDT and CDR2 FYEKMQ (reference sequence). The V and J ends lost 7 bases and 5 bases respectively, with 14 bases between them. The CDR3 consists of 13 residues. The CDR3 DNA reads as TGTGCCAGCAAGGGCCTTACGGGGGAGACCCAGTACTTC. This sequence encodes CASKGLTGETQYF.

This clone was seen just once. The chain recombines TRBV4-2 with TRBJ2-5, with 12 bases aligning to TRBD2. CDR1 is LGHNA, CDR2 YNFKEQ, per germline. The V segment lost 4 bases and the J segment 3 bases; nucleotides outside the gene matches: 21. CDR3 size: 21 residues. The CDR3 spells CASSPSWASGRARGAEETQYF. In DNA, the CDR3 is TGTGCCAGCAGCCCAAGTTGGGCTAGCGGGAGGGCCAGGGGGGCCGAAGAGACCCAGTACTTC.

V and J are TRBV6-5 and TRBJ1-1, with D possibly matching TRBD1 (5 bases). Between the trimmed V and J ends, which lost 6 bases and 0 bases, there was a span of 11 bases. The germline V gene has CDR1 MNHEY and CDR2 SVGAGI. The CDR3 is 14 residues long. The CDR3: CASRTGGLNTEAFF. Here the CDR3 DNA reads TGTGCCAGCAGGACCGGGGGATTGAACACTGAAGCTTTCTTT.

The rearrangement uses TRBV14 and TRBJ2-5; TRBD2 matches 9 bases. The CDR3 has 14 residues. The V gene's germline CDR1 is SGHDN and CDR2 FVKESK. Unmatched junction bases numbered 4, after V lost 4 bases and J lost 4 bases. The CDR3 DNA reads as TGTGCCAGCAGCCGAGCGGGAGGAGGAGAGACCCAGTACTTC. Encoded protein: CASSRAGGGETQYF.

The V and J genes are TRBV10-2 and TRBJ1-3; the match to TRBD1 covers 11 bases. V shed 3 bases and J 3 bases; nucleotides not matched to a gene: 4. Germline V gene lookup returns CDR1 WSHSY and CDR2 SAAADI. CDR3 length equals 16 residues. The chain's CDR3 is CASSDRTGGFGNTIYF. In nucleotides, the CDR3 is TGCGCCAGCAGTGACCGGACAGGGGGCTTTGGAAACACCATATATTTT.

Remarks on this clone: Since the CDR3 does not end with the conserved phenylalanine or tryptophan, this likely comes from a read error. V gene TRBV11-2 combines with J gene TRBJ2-6; unclear D gene. Germline V gene lookup returns CDR1 SGHAT and CDR2 FQNNGV. CDR3 length: 16 amino acids. V lost 1 base and J lost 0, with 7 bases in between. The CDR3 bases are TGTGCCAGCAGCTTAGGGAGCTTCTCTGGGGCCAACGTCCTGACTGTC. It is translated as CASSLGSFSGANVLTV.

Here the CDR3 reads CSVGSTGKNIQYF. CDR3 nucleotides: TGCAGCGTTGGGTCGACAGGAAAAAACATTCAGTACTTC. The genes are TRBV29-1 and TRBJ2-4, with D possibly TRBD1 on 6 matching bases. CDR1 and CDR2 from the germline V gene are SQVTM and ANQGSEA. V lost 4 bases to trimming and J lost 4 bases, with 11 bases between them. This CDR3 contains 13 residues.

The chain joins TRBV7-6 to TRBJ1-5; no clear D gene. There are 13 residues in the CDR3. CDR1 and CDR2 from the germline V gene are SGHVS and FNYEAQ. V lost 3 bases and J lost 5, with 8 bases in between. The CDR3 DNA sequence: TGTGCCAGCAGCTTGTGGGAGGATCAGCCCCAGCATTTT. Its protein product is CASSLWEDQPQHF.

The J gene is TRBJ2-5, the V gene TRBV11-1, with 7 bases aligning to TRBD2. The ends lost 0 bases at V and 4 bases at J; junction bases unmatched: 8. The CDR3 is made up of 16 amino acids. Germline-derived CDR1 and CDR2 are SGHAT and FQDESV (reference sequence). The CDR3 DNA reads as TGTGCCAGCAGCTTAGCCAGCGGGGTAGCGGGAGAGACCCAGTACTTC. Translation gives CASSLASGVAGETQYF.

The chain recombines TRBV5-6 with TRBJ2-7; the match to TRBD1 covers 8 bases. Germline lookup yields CDR1 SGHDT and CDR2 YYEEEE. There are 17 residues in the CDR3. V shed 4 bases, J shed 2 bases, and the junction held 14 bases outside the gene matches. This chain's CDR3 is CASSLWSGGFATYEQYF. In DNA form, the CDR3 reads TGTGCCAGCAGCCTGTGGTCAGGGGGCTTTGCTACCTACGAGCAGTACTTC.

This clone has only one observation. The gene calls are TRBV27 and TRBJ1-5; D is possibly TRBD1 (6 bases). The V and J ends lost 0 bases and 4 bases respectively, with 7 bases between them. This CDR3 comprises 14 residues. From germline, CDR1 is MNHEY and CDR2 SMNVEV (reference sequence). The chain's CDR3 is CASSLSGQNQPQHF. The CDR3 DNA is TGTGCCAGCAGTTTATCCGGACAGAATCAGCCCCAGCATTTT.

The V gene is TRBV27, the J gene TRBJ1-4; 7 bases match TRBD1. The CDR3 contains 14 residues. CDR1 MNHEY and CDR2 SMNVEV come from the germline V gene (reference sequence). J was trimmed by 7 bases and V by 7 bases; bases with no gene match: 9. The CDR3 reads CASTSTGIGEKLFF. CDR3 sequence (DNA): TGTGCCAGCACCTCGACAGGGATAGGTGAAAAACTGTTTTTT.

The chain employs TRBV6-9 and TRBJ2-1, with 15 bases that match TRBD2. CDR3 length: 17 amino acids. V was pared by 5 bases and J by 7 bases, with 9 bases of the junction left unmatched. Germline CDR1 reads MNHGY; CDR2 reads SVAAGI. In nucleotides, the CDR3 is TGTGCCAGCAGTGCACCCCCGGGACTAGCGGGAGGTAATGAGCAGTTCTTC. Translation gives CASSAPPGLAGGNEQFF.

This clone showed up just a few times. The V and J genes are TRBV6-1 and TRBJ1-2; possible D gene TRBD1, 5 bases. The length of the CDR3 is 15 residues. Germline V gives CDR1 MNHNS, CDR2 SASEGT. Trimming pared 3 bases from V and 8 bases from J, leaving 19 bases between. CDR3 in DNA: TGTGCCAGCAGTGAGTGGCAGGGAGGTAGTAGGGGCTACACCTTC. This gives the protein CASSEWQGGSRGYTF.

The V call is TRBV7-9, the J call TRBJ2-4; D call uncertain. With 5 bases removed from V and 0 bases from J, the gap between germline ends came to 8 bases. The CDR3 runs to 14 residues. CDR1 is SEHNR and CDR2 is FQNEAQ in the germline V gene (reference sequence). DNA of the CDR3: TGTGCCAGCAGCCCGCCGGTAGCCAAAAACATTCAGTACTTC. Its translation is CASSPPVAKNIQYF.

The J gene is TRBJ2-7, the V gene TRBV2; TRBD2 agrees at 8 bases. V lost 7 bases, J lost 0 bases, and 5 bases stayed unmatched. The CDR3 contains 14 residues. Looked up from germline, CDR1 is SNHLY and CDR2 is FYNNEI. The CDR3 is CASTNGRGSYEQYF. Written as DNA, the CDR3 is TGTGCCAGCACCAACGGGAGGGGCTCCTACGAGCAGTACTTC.

This sequence joins TRBV28 and TRBJ1-4; TRBD1 aligns across 8 bases. Trimming removed 3 bases from V and 0 bases from J; junction bases left unmatched: 3. The CDR3 loop spans 16 amino acids. Germline V gives CDR1 MDHEN, CDR2 SYDVKM. In DNA, the CDR3 is TGTGCCAGCAGTTTTGGGACAGGAGCAACTAATGAAAAACTGTTTTTT. It specifies CASSFGTGATNEKLFF.

This clone was detected only once. The chain couples TRBV5-1 to TRBJ2-3, with 7 bases lining up with TRBD1. Germline lookup yields CDR1 SGHRS and CDR2 YFSETQ. The CDR3 totals 16 residues. Trimming removed 4 bases from V and 1 base from J; junction bases left unmatched: 9. CDR3 in DNA: TGCGCCAGCAGCGTTCCGACAGGGCCCCGCACAGATACGCAGTATTTT. Translating it yields CASSVPTGPRTDTQYF.

The chain links TRBV4-2 to TRBJ2-1; 10 bases are a match to TRBD2. The CDR3 loop spans 14 amino acids. The germline gives CDR1 LGHNA, CDR2 YNFKEQ. The J segment lost 7 bases and the V segment lost 4 bases, leaving 4 bases of the junction unmatched. The CDR3 here is CASSRTSGINEQFF. The CDR3 DNA is TGTGCCAGCAGCCGAACTAGCGGGATAAATGAGCAGTTCTTC.